This T cell receptor beta chain was sequenced during a study of blood T cells in healthy people across ages. Germline loops: CDR1 MGHRA, CDR2 YSYEKL. V lost 3 bases to trimming and J lost 8 bases, with 8 bases between them. The CDR3 sequence is 12 residues long. This clonotype has at least ten counts. The use of a sample-barcoded 5' primer and a J-beta primer mix characterized a second PCR of about 6 to 11 cycles. Tags on each cDNA molecule came from a template-switch adaptor with 12 random nucleotides. Using its own MiXCR run on the 5' RACE reads, TCRdb lists one record per CDR3 protein. The data show hundreds of thousands of distinct CDR3 sequences, about a third seen once.

The sequenced sample was blood. The TCR originated in a woman at least 80 years old in good health. The rearrangement links TRBV4-1 to TRBJ2-1, with D perhaps matching TRBD2 (6 bases). CDR3 sequence (DNA): TGCGCCAGCAGCCACGGAGGGGATGAGCAGTTCTTC. It is translated as CASSHGGDEQFF.